What follows describes a single T cell receptor beta chain. Its cognate antigen has yet to be identified. Nothing much larger sits one base from this clone, and base qualities are not available. Patients with a history of autoimmune disease or receiving systemic immunosuppression were excluded from the trial. In every dose cohort, peripheral blood was drawn for TCR sequencing at baseline, cycle 4 day 1, and cycle 7 day 1. Samples were obtained from an open-label, multicenter, first-in-human phase I dose-escalation trial of ivuxolimab. Adults with locally advanced or metastatic head and neck squamous cell, hepatocellular, melanoma or renal cell carcinoma were enrolled in the trial. CD4+ and CD8+ T cells were sorted separately from peripheral blood before TCR sequencing. The record originates from a study of OX40 agonist ivuxolimab in advanced cancers. For the study in its entirety: The costimulatory receptor OX40 (CD134) was targeted by ivuxolimab, a fully human IgG2 agonistic monoclonal antibody. Three dose-escalation patients achieved partial responses, one with hepatocellular carcinoma and two with cutaneous melanoma. Peripheral TCRbeta sequencing aimed to test whether ivuxolimab altered TCR sequence diversity and caused clonal T-cell expansion. Intravenous ivuxolimab was administered to patients every 2 weeks at six dose levels: 0.01, 0.1, 0.3, 1.5, 3 and 10 mg/kg. Of the roughly 51 patients in dose escalation, 19 had hepatocellular carcinoma, about 15 had melanoma, 9 had renal cell carcinoma and 9 had head and neck cancer. Patients were allowed to have had prior anti-PD-1, anti-PD-L1 or anti-CTLA-4 therapy, and roughly 40% of the dose-escalation patients had been treated with checkpoint inhibitors. A male proportion of around 81% and a mean age of about 60 years, ranging from roughly 23 to 79, were recorded for the dose-escalation cohort. The paper reports the monotherapy dose-escalation portion (N of about 47 patients) of the phase I ivuxolimab trial.

General conclusions and limits of the study: Low levels of normalized T-cell clonal expansion were also shown by some nonresponding patients. After ivuxolimab, CD8+ T cells had more expanded clones than CD4+ T cells on average. In partial responders in the 0.1-3.0 mg/kg groups, normalized peripheral clonal expansion was found to be among the lowest, especially among CD8+ T cells. At doses of 0.1 to 3.0 mg/kg, clonal expansion of both CD4+ and CD8+ blood T cells was observed from baseline to week 6. Which antigens the clonally expanded peripheral T cells were specific for was not determined.

Genomic DNA was extracted from sorted cells for sequencing of the TCRbeta CDR3 region. The immunoSEQ Assay was used to sequence the TCRbeta CDR3 regions. The clones in this table, taken by TCRdb from immuneACCESS, are in-frame only. Not every clone is retained; where verified, under half of the shortfall comes from an unresolved V gene, and the cause of the rest is unknown. The table for this sample lists roughly 79,000 clones; about 90% of them were counted only once. The top ten constitute roughly 1.6% of the sample. CDR1 and CDR2 are read off the germline V gene as SGDLS and YYNGEE. The CDR3 sequence holds 15 residues, the cysteine and phenylalanine included. Kept here is only the CDR3 DNA, which spans 45 bases and is read in frame from base 1. Here V drops 1 base and J drops 4 bases, and the junction holds 6 bases not matched to any gene.

The sample was CD4+ or CD8+ T cells sorted from blood, taken in a trial of the OX40 agonist ivuxolimab. This sequence uses TRBV9 and TRBJ2-7, with TRBD1 identical over 9 junction bases. The source is an adult with an advanced solid tumor such as melanoma, head and neck, liver or kidney cancer. At the DNA level, the sequence is TGTGCCAGCAGCGTATCGGGACAGGGTGGGTACGAGCAGTACTTC. Its translation is CASSVSGQGGYEQYF.